This TCR beta chain was sequenced during a study of T cell changes during pregnancy in multiple sclerosis. Germline CDR1 reads MNHEY; CDR2 reads SVGAGI. The CDR3 runs 13 residues. V lost 8 bases to trimming and J lost 10 bases; unmatched junction nucleotides: 3. The table came from immunoSEQ multiplex PCR; TCRdb's copy has only in-frame clones and leaves some out. The sample consists of tens of thousands of clones, over 85% of them appearing once. The chain combines TRBV6-5 with TRBJ1-6; 12 nucleotides match TRBD1. The sample consisted of CD4+ T cells from peripheral blood mononuclear cells, taken before pregnancy. The source is a female donor with multiple sclerosis, enrolled in a pregnancy study. CDR3 residues: CASGDRGQSPLHF. CDR3 DNA: TGTGCCAGCGGGGACAGGGGGCAGTCACCCCTCCACTTT.